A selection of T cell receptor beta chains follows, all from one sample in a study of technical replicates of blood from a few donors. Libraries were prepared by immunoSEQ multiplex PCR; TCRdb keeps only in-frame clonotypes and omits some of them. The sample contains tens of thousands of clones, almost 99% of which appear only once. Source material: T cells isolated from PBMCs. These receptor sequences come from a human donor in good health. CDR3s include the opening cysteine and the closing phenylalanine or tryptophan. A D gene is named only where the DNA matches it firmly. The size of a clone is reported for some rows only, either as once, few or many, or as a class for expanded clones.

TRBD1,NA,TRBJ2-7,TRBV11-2,TGTGCCAGCAGCTTAGACAGGGGGCCGAAAGACGAGCAGTACTTC,CASSLDRGPKDEQYF
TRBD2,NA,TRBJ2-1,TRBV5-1,TGCGCCAGCAGCTTGGGGGGGACTAGCGGGAGTAATGAGCAGTTCTTC,CASSLGGTSGSNEQFF
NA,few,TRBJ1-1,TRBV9,TGTGCCAGCAGCGTAGCTGGGTTATCGGGGGACACTGAAGCTTTCTTT,CASSVAGLSGDTEAFF
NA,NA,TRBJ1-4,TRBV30,TGTGCCTGGAGTTTTGGGAGTAATGAAAAACTGTTTTTT,CAWSFGSNEKLFF
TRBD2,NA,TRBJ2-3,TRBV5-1,TGCGCCAGCAGCTTGATCCCTCTAGCGGGGCGGGGCGCAGATACGCAGTATTTT,CASSLIPLAGRGADTQYF
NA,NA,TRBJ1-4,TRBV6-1,TGTGCCAGCAGTGAAGCAGAGACGAGGGAAAAACTGTTTTTT,CASSEAETREKLFF
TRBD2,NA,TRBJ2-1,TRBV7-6,TGTGCCAGCAGCTTAGGGGGACTAGCGGGGGAGCAGTTCTTC,CASSLGGLAGEQFF
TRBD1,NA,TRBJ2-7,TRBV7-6,TGTGCCAGCAGCTTAGAGGGACAGGGATATTACGAGCAGTACTTC,CASSLEGQGYYEQYF
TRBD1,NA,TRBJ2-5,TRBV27,TGTGCCACACTGGACAGGGTTAAAGAGACCCAGTACTTC,CATLDRVKETQYF
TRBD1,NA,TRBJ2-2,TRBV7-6,TGTGCCAGCAGCCCCGGACAGGCCGGGGAGCTGTTTTTT,CASSPGQAGELFF
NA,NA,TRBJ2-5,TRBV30,TGTGCCTGGAGTAGAAAGACAGTGGAAGAGACCCAGTACTTC,CAWSRKTVEETQYF
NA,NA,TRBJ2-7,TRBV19,TGTGCCAGTAGTAATCGCGGTGGAACCCTCTCCTACGAGCAGTACTTC,CASSNRGGTLSYEQYF
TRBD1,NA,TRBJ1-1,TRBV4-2,TGTGCCAGCAGCCAAGAAGAAGGTCAGGGGGGAGAGAACACTGAAGCTTTCTTT,CASSQEEGQGGENTEAFF
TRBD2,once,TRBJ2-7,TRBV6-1,TGTGCCAGCAGTGATATCACGGGAGGGGGGTCCTACGAGCAGTACTTC,CASSDITGGGSYEQYF
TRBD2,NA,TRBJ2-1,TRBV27,TGTGCCAGCAACGCGGGACTAGCGGGCAATGAGCAGTTCTTC,CASNAGLAGNEQFF
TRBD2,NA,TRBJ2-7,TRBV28,TGTGCCAGCACCCCACGGAGCGGGAGCCCCTACGAGCAGTACTTC,CASTPRSGSPYEQYF
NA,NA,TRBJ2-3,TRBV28,TGTGCCAGCAGGAGTACAGATACGCAGTATTTT,CASRSTDTQYF